There are a few counts of the clone carrying this T cell receptor beta chain. These data originate in a study of control samples from healthy donors and cancer patients. Germline V CDR1 and CDR2: GTSNPN, SVGIG (reference sequence). Trimming removed 4 bases from V and 4 bases from J, with 13 bases in between. The CDR3 has 13 amino acids. Libraries were prepared by immunoSEQ multiplex PCR; TCRdb keeps only in-frame clonotypes and omits some of them. The data show 150,000 or so clones, approximately 93% seen once. This receptor was taken from a man in his late teens or twenties in good health. The rearrangement joins TRBV30 to TRBJ2-5, with D possibly matching TRBD1 (5 bases). Sequencing was carried out using blood. CDR3 loop: CAWTRQGPETQYF. The CDR3 bases are TGTGCCTGGACCCGTCAGGGTCCAGAGACCCAGTACTTC.